Listed here are 13 T cell receptor beta chains from one sample, sequenced in a study of blood T cell repertoires in COVID-19. Sequenced by immunoSEQ multiplex PCR; TCRdb stores in-frame clones only, minus some. Among about 270,000 clones, roughly 90% were seen once, and the ten largest hold 0.8% to 1%. Sequenced sample: PBMCs or T cells enriched from blood (not recorded which). The receptors here all came from a woman in her thirties who had recovered from COVID-19.

The V and J genes are TRBV6-2 or TRBV6-3 and TRBJ1-6, with D maybe TRBD1 (5 bases). CDR3 length: 17 amino acids. The V gene's germline CDR1 is MNHEY and CDR2 SVGEGT. V was clipped by 2 bases and J by 4 bases, with 15 bases between them. The CDR3 sequence is CASSYRRGLQYNSPLHF. In DNA, the CDR3 is TGTGCCAGCAGTTACAGGAGGGGCCTTCAATATAATTCACCCCTCCACTTT.

The chain joins TRBV23-1 to TRBJ2-7; a weak D match, TRBD2 (5 bases). TRBV23-1 is an ORF, and what it does is uncertain. The CDR3 has 14 residues. Trimming took 7 bases from V and 3 from J, leaving 16 bases between them. CDR3 nucleotides: TGCGCCAGCATTGGGAAAGAGGGCCGCTACGAGCAGTACTTC. Amino acids: CASIGKEGRYEQYF.

V is TRBV28 and J is TRBJ1-5, with D perhaps TRBD1 (6 bases). Trimming removed 6 bases from V and 7 bases from J, with 13 bases in between. Germline CDR1 MDHEN, CDR2 SYDVKM. The CDR3 loop spans 13 amino acids. DNA of the CDR3: TGTGCCAGCAGGACGGGGGGGCGGCAGCCCCAGCATTTT. This codes for CASRTGGRQPQHF.

This chain uses TRBV28 with TRBJ2-7; the match to TRBD1 covers 7 bases. The CDR3 spans 14 residues. Germline assignment: CDR1 MDHEN and CDR2 SYDVKM. The V gene end was trimmed by 6 bases and the J gene end by 5 bases; junction bases not matched to a gene: 10. CDR3 sequence: CASSSTRQGNEQYF. The CDR3 DNA reads TGTGCCAGCAGCTCCACCCGACAGGGTAACGAGCAGTACTTC.

This clone showed up just a few times. V gene TRBV7-2 combines with J gene TRBJ2-3; 15 bases agree with TRBD2. Per the germline V gene, CDR1 is SGHTA and CDR2 is FQGNSA. V shed 4 bases, J shed 13 bases, and the junction held 9 bases outside the gene matches. The CDR3 has 15 amino acids. The CDR3 protein is CASSSAGTSGRFKYF. CDR3 bases: TGTGCCAGCAGCTCCGCAGGGACTAGCGGGAGGTTTAAGTATTTT.

The gene calls are TRBV12-3 or TRBV12-4 and TRBJ1-1, with a tentative D call TRBD1 (5 bases). The germline V and J ends were trimmed by 0 bases and 8 bases, with 7 bases remaining between them. The CDR3 covers 12 residues. Here the CDR3 reads CASSLAGQEAFF. DNA for the CDR3: TGTGCCAGCAGTTTAGCCGGACAAGAAGCTTTCTTT.

The chain has TRBV5-1 and TRBJ2-7, with 12 bases aligning to TRBD2. There are 17 residues in the CDR3. Germline CDR1 is SGHRS and CDR2 is YFSETQ. After removal of 1 base from V and 3 bases from J, the junction contained 8 bases not matched to a gene. In DNA form, the CDR3 reads TGCGCCAGCAGCTTGAAGATGCCGGGACTAGCGGGCTACGAGCAGTACTTC. This encodes CASSLKMPGLAGYEQYF.

V usage is TRBV14 and J usage is TRBJ2-7; D not resolved. Trimming left V 4 bases short and J 6 bases short, with 13 bases between. Looked up from germline, CDR1 is SGHDN and CDR2 is FVKESK. The CDR3 spans 13 residues. The CDR3 DNA is TGTGCCAGCAGCCCGTCCCGGTACCGCGAGCAGTACTTC. Translation: CASSPSRYREQYF.

The rearrangement links TRBV4-2 to TRBJ2-7; TRBD2 agrees at 14 bases. Germline-derived CDR1 and CDR2 are LGHNA and YNFKEQ. The CDR3 contains 18 residues. Trimming at V came to 1 base and at J to 2 bases, leaving 7 bases not matched to a gene. DNA of the CDR3: TGTGCCAGCAGCCAAGCCGGCGGGACTAGCGGGGGAGCCTACGAGCAGTACTTC. Protein: CASSQAGGTSGGAYEQYF.

The V call is TRBV10-3, the J call TRBJ2-1; 7 nucleotides agree with TRBD2. The CDR3 contains 13 residues. Unmatched junction bases numbered 6, after V lost 4 bases and J lost 9 bases. Germline loops: CDR1 ENHRY, CDR2 SYGVKD. The CDR3 loop reads CAISGGGPSEQFF. In nucleotides, the CDR3 is TGTGCCATCAGTGGGGGAGGGCCGAGTGAGCAGTTCTTC.

This sequence joins TRBV9 and TRBJ1-3; unclear D gene. Looked up from germline, CDR1 is SGDLS and CDR2 is YYNGEE. The V gene lost 4 bases and the J gene lost 4 bases, with 15 bases spanning the gap. The CDR3 is 15 residues long. The CDR3 DNA follows: TGTGCCAGCAGCCCTTACAAGATGCCAGGAAACACCATATATTTT. It translates to CASSPYKMPGNTIYF.

This clone has a handful of counts. The genes are TRBV5-4 and TRBJ2-3; 7 nucleotides line up with TRBD2. The CDR3 contains 12 residues. V shed 2 bases and J 8 bases; nucleotides not matched to a gene: 2. Per the germline V gene, CDR1 is SGHNT and CDR2 is YYREEE (reference sequence). CDR3: CASSLWEGTQYF. The CDR3 DNA follows: TGTGCCAGCAGCTTATGGGAGGGTACGCAGTATTTT.

This clone was observed a few times. The CDR3 is CASSESATGGWYEQYF. The CDR3, as DNA: TGCGCCAGCAGTGAGTCCGCGACAGGGGGGTGGTACGAGCAGTACTTC. This chain connects TRBV10-1 to TRBJ2-7; 9 nucleotides agree with TRBD1. Germline CDR1 is WNHNN and CDR2 is SYGVQD (reference sequence). The CDR3 consists of 16 residues. The trim removed 0 bases at V and 4 bases at J, leaving 7 bases unmatched.